The 10 T cell receptor beta chains listed next were all sequenced from one sample in a study of blood T cells in healthy people across ages. Together with a sample-barcoded 5' primer, a J-beta primer mix was included in a second PCR lasting about 6 to 11 cycles. TCRdb redid the calling of the 5' RACE reads with MiXCR, one entry per CDR3 protein. This repertoire shows 600,000 to 850,000 distinct CDR3 sequences, 40% to 45% found once; its top ten account for 20% to 25%. Sequencing was done on a sample of blood. The source of these receptors is a woman aged 55-70 years in good health.

V usage is TRBV9 and J usage is TRBJ2-5, with D unresolved. Trimming stripped 4 bases from V and 1 base from J, with 14 bases between. Per the germline V gene, CDR1 is SGDLS and CDR2 is YYNGEE. The CDR3 has 15 residues. The CDR3 loop reads CASSPTDGFQETQYF. DNA of the CDR3: TGTGCCAGCAGCCCGACTGACGGTTTCCAAGAGACCCAGTACTTC.

This chain links TRBV4-2 with TRBJ2-3; a possible D gene is TRBD1 (5 bases). The ends were cut back, 0 bases at V and 0 bases at J, with 10 bases in the middle. Germline values: CDR1 LGHNA, CDR2 YNFKEQ. The CDR3 totals 16 residues. CDR3 in amino acids: CASSQDGAGSTDTQYF. CDR3 nucleotides: TGTGCCAGCAGCCAAGATGGGGCTGGTAGCACAGATACGCAGTATTTT.

The CDR3 bases are TGTGCCAGCAGTCGTGTCGACGGGATCCAAGAGACCCAGTACTTC. This gives the protein CASSRVDGIQETQYF. The chain has TRBV7-2 and TRBJ2-5; possible D gene TRBD2, 5 bases. CDR3 length: 15 residues. CDR1 SGHTA and CDR2 FQGNSA come from the germline V gene. Deletions cut 6 bases from V and 1 base from J, with 15 bases between.

This clonotype has just a few counts. The chain combines TRBV20-1 with TRBJ1-6; 9 bases line up with TRBD1. This CDR3 comprises 16 residues. The germline V gene has CDR1 DFQATT and CDR2 SNEGSKA (reference sequence). J gave up 10 bases and V 0 bases, and 10 bases lay outside the gene matches. CDR3 residues: CSAREGRQGVGSPLHF. The CDR3 DNA reads as TGCAGTGCTAGAGAGGGGAGACAGGGGGTCGGCTCACCCCTCCACTTT.

The chain has TRBV3-1 and TRBJ1-2; 7 bases map to TRBD1. Germline V lookup: CDR1 LGHDT, CDR2 YNNKEL (reference sequence). With 1 base clipped from V and 8 bases from J, the junction kept 7 bases outside the gene matches. The CDR3 is 14 residues long. The CDR3 region has the DNA TGTGCCAGCAGCCAAGGACAGGGAATTTCGGGCTACACCTTC. It specifies CASSQGQGISGYTF.

The V gene is TRBV28, the J gene TRBJ2-7; D is possibly TRBD1 (6 bases). V was cut by 7 bases and J by 3 bases, with 13 bases left in between. Germline CDR1 and CDR2: MDHEN and SYDVKM. The CDR3 has 13 amino acids. The CDR3 sequence: CASTLGHLYEQYF. The CDR3 nucleotides are TGTGCCAGCACCTTGGGACATCTCTACGAGCAGTACTTC.

The chain has TRBV7-9 and TRBJ2-4; D assignment may be TRBD1 or TRBD2 (5 bases each). The J call is doubtful: the DNA matches TRBJ2-7 better. The CDR3 consists of 12 residues. Germline V lookup: CDR1 SEHNR, CDR2 FQNEAQ (reference sequence). The CDR3 region has the DNA TGTGCCAGCAATCACGAGGGGAGCGAGCAGTACTTC. Protein sequence: CASNHEGSEQYF.

The rearrangement links TRBV19 to TRBJ2-1; D uncertain. The J call is doubtful: the DNA matches TRBJ2-7 better. The CDR3 runs 14 residues. The germline gives CDR1 LNHDA, CDR2 SQIVND (reference sequence). CDR3 region: CASSIPGRTYEQYF. The CDR3 coding sequence is TGTGCCAGTAGTATCCCCGGACGGACCTACGAGCAGTACTTC.

The rearrangement uses TRBV3-1 and TRBJ1-1; D gene ambiguous. CDR1 and CDR2 (germline): LGHDT, YNNKEL (reference sequence). Trimming left V 0 bases short and J 1 base short, with 9 bases between. There are 15 residues in the CDR3. CDR3 residues: CASSQDPGANTEAFF. The CDR3 DNA sequence: TGTGCCAGCAGCCAAGATCCAGGAGCGAACACTGAAGCTTTCTTT. Full variable domain (outside the CDR3, taken from reference TRBV3-1 and TRBJ1-1): DTAVSQTPKYLVTQMGNDKSIKCEQNLGHDTMYWYKQDSKKFLKIMFSYNNKELIINETVPNRFSPKSPDKAHLNLHINSLELGDSAVYFCASSQDPGANTEAFFGQGTRLTVV.

This clonotype has just one count. For the CDR3, the DNA is TGTGCCAGCAGCTTGACAGGGGTTATCGCTGAAGCTTTCTTT. It codes for CASSLTGVIAEAFF. This rearrangement joins TRBV13 to TRBJ1-1; 8 bases are a match to TRBD1. Trimming cost V 3 bases and J 6 bases; bases outside gene matches: 6. Germline V gene lookup returns CDR1 PRHDT and CDR2 FYEKMQ (reference sequence). The CDR3 has 14 residues.